This TCR beta chain stems from a study of cytotoxic CD8 clonotypes in ibrutinib-treated CLL. Assay used: immunoSEQ multiplex PCR; TCRdb lists only in-frame clones, some missing. The data contain approximately 150,000 clones, roughly 84% of them singletons. The V end was cut by 2 bases, the J end by 2 bases, with 10 bases between. The CDR3 covers 15 residues. The germline CDR1 and CDR2 sequences are SGHDN and FVKESK. The source is a human donor with chronic lymphocytic leukemia. The V and J genes are TRBV14 and TRBJ1-5, with D hard to call. The sequencing here drew on PBMCs, taken at disease progression, from a patient treated with ibrutinib. The DNA for the CDR3 is TGTGCCAGCAGCCAATCATACGGAGGCAATCAGCCCCAGCATTTT. Translated, it gives CASSQSYGGNQPQHF.